This entry concerns a single TCR beta chain. Profiling relied on immunoSEQ multiplex PCR, and the TCRdb table lists in-frame clones only, not all of them. The sample yields about 80,000 clones, 90% to 95% seen once. Germline V gene sequence: CDR1 SGHDT, CDR2 YYEEEE. The CDR3 covers 14 residues. Trimming took 1 base from V and 2 from J, leaving 7 bases between them. These data belong to a study of T cell changes during pregnancy in multiple sclerosis. This chain uses TRBV5-6 with TRBJ1-3, with D unresolved. The clonotype was recovered from a female donor with multiple sclerosis, enrolled in a pregnancy study. The input for sequencing was peripheral blood, taken before pregnancy. As DNA, the CDR3 is TGTGCCAGCAGCTTGTCCCAGGCTGGAAACACCATATATTTT. Its translation is CASSLSQAGNTIYF.